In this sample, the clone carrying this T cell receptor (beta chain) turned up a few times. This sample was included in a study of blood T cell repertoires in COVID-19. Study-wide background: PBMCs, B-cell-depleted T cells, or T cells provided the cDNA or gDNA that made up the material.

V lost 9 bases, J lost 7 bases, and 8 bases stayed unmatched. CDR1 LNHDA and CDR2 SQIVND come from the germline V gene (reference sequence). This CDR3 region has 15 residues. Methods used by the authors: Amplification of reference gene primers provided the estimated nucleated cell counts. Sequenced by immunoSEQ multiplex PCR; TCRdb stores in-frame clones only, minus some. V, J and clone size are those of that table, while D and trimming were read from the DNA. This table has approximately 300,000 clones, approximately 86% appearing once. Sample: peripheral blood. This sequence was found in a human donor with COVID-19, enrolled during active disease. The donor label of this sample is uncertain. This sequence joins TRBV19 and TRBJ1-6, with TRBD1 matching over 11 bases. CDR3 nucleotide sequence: TGTGCCAGCGGGACAGGGGGTTTTTGGAATTCACCCCTCCACTTT. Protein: CASGTGGFWNSPLHF.